The T cell receptor (beta chain) described here comes from a study of lymphopenia after photon versus proton radiotherapy. Sequencing was performed with immunoSEQ multiplex PCR; in TCRdb, only in-frame clones are kept and a portion is missing. Of 16,000 or so clones in the sample, approximately 90% were seen once. This specimen consisted of peripheral blood, obtained from a patient treated with proton-based radiotherapy. This TCR was recovered from a woman in her sixties with cholangiocarcinoma. Some clones in this sample may be carry-over from other donors' samples.

CDR3 in DNA: TGTGCCTGGAGGTGGCGGGATCCAGATACGCAGTATTTT. Translation: CAWRWRDPDTQYF. This sequence joins TRBV30 and TRBJ2-3, with D possibly matching TRBD2 (6 bases). The V gene's germline CDR1 is GTSNPN and CDR2 SVGIG (reference sequence). Between the trimmed V and J ends, which lost 3 bases and 4 bases, there was a span of 11 bases. This CDR3 contains 13 residues.